This is a list of T cell receptor beta chains from one sample in a study of blood T cell repertoires in COVID-19. This table comes from immunoSEQ multiplex PCR, and its TCRdb copy is limited to in-frame clones, with some not included. The sample has 55,000 to 80,000 clones, roughly four fifths seen once. The sample was peripheral blood. The receptors originated from a woman between 65 and 79 years old with acute or convalescent COVID-19. The CDR3 runs from the conserved cysteine through the conserved F or W. The order of the fields is V gene, clone size, D gene, J gene, CDR3 protein, CDR3 DNA. A D gene is named only where the DNA matches it firmly. Rows may omit the clone size; those that give it use once, few, many or a size class.

V gene: TRBV6-2/TRBV6-3; clone size: -; D gene: -; J gene: TRBJ2-6; CDR3 protein: CASSYSGEDYSGANVLTF; CDR3 DNA: TGTGCCAGCAGTTACTCAGGGGAGGATTACTCTGGGGCCAACGTCCTGACTTTC
V gene: TRBV3-1/TRBV3-2; clone size: -; D gene: -; J gene: TRBJ1-2; CDR3 protein: CASSQADSYGYTF; CDR3 DNA: TGTGCCAGCAGCCAAGCCGACAGCTATGGCTACACCTTC
V gene: TRBV4-1; clone size: -; D gene: -; J gene: TRBJ2-1; CDR3 protein: CASSLSNEQFF; CDR3 DNA: TGCGCCAGCAGCCTCAGCAATGAGCAGTTCTTC
V gene: TRBV19; clone size: -; D gene: -; J gene: TRBJ1-4; CDR3 protein: CASSTPLRQRVNEKLFF; CDR3 DNA: TGTGCCAGTAGTACCCCCCTTCGACAGCGGGTTAATGAAAAACTGTTTTTT
V gene: TRBV29-1; clone size: -; D gene: -; J gene: TRBJ2-1; CDR3 protein: CSVVSQATVYEQFF; CDR3 DNA: TGCAGCGTGGTTTCTCAGGCAACAGTCTATGAGCAGTTCTTC
V gene: TRBV28; clone size: -; D gene: TRBD2; J gene: TRBJ2-7; CDR3 protein: CASSNTPGTRNEQYF; CDR3 DNA: TGTGCCAGCAGCAACACCCCAGGGACTAGGAACGAGCAGTACTTC
V gene: TRBV6-1; clone size: few; D gene: TRBD2; J gene: TRBJ2-3; CDR3 protein: CASSEERGGFNTQYF; CDR3 DNA: TGTGCCAGCAGTGAAGAGCGGGGAGGGTTCAATACGCAGTATTTT
V gene: TRBV2; clone size: -; D gene: TRBD1; J gene: TRBJ1-2; CDR3 protein: CATRTGLNNYGYTF; CDR3 DNA: TGTGCCACCCGGACAGGTTTGAATAACTATGGCTACACCTTC
V gene: TRBV6-5; clone size: -; D gene: TRBD1; J gene: TRBJ2-2; CDR3 protein: CASVWDRDTGELFF; CDR3 DNA: TGTGCCAGCGTCTGGGACAGGGACACCGGGGAGCTGTTTTTT
V gene: TRBV12-3/TRBV12-4; clone size: -; D gene: -; J gene: TRBJ1-2; CDR3 protein: CASSLGANYGYTF; CDR3 DNA: TGTGCCAGCAGTTTGGGCGCCAACTATGGCTACACCTTC
V gene: TRBV5-1; clone size: -; D gene: TRBD1; J gene: TRBJ1-1; CDR3 protein: CASSYGQGTLNTEAFF; CDR3 DNA: TGCGCCAGCAGCTACGGACAGGGGACCTTGAACACTGAAGCTTTCTTT
V gene: TRBV5-1; clone size: -; D gene: TRBD1; J gene: TRBJ1-3; CDR3 protein: CASSLVGQVGGNTIYF; CDR3 DNA: TGCGCCAGCAGCTTGGTTGGACAGGTCGGTGGAAACACCATATATTTT
V gene: TRBV7-3; clone size: -; D gene: TRBD2; J gene: TRBJ2-1; CDR3 protein: CASSSSGRLNEQFF; CDR3 DNA: TGTGCCAGCAGCTCTAGCGGGAGACTAAATGAGCAGTTCTTC
V gene: TRBV20-1; clone size: -; D gene: -; J gene: TRBJ2-5; CDR3 protein: CSAQGQETQYF; CDR3 DNA: TGCAGTGCCCAGGGGCAAGAGACCCAGTACTTC
V gene: TRBV28; clone size: -; D gene: -; J gene: TRBJ1-4; CDR3 protein: CASSVSPANEKLFF; CDR3 DNA: TGTGCCAGCAGTGTTAGTCCGGCTAATGAAAAACTGTTTTTT
V gene: TRBV3-1/TRBV3-2; clone size: once; D gene: -; J gene: TRBJ1-1; CDR3 protein: CASSPTGMITEAFF; CDR3 DNA: TGTGCCAGCAGCCCTACAGGGATGATCACTGAAGCTTTCTTT
V gene: TRBV18; clone size: -; D gene: TRBD1; J gene: TRBJ1-2; CDR3 protein: CASSPSTGENYGYTF; CDR3 DNA: TGTGCCAGCTCACCGTCGACAGGGGAGAACTATGGCTACACCTTC
V gene: TRBV7-9; clone size: few; D gene: -; J gene: TRBJ1-6; CDR3 protein: CASTTTGYNSPLHF; CDR3 DNA: TGTGCCAGCACTACTACGGGGTATAATTCACCCCTCCACTTT
V gene: TRBV5-1; clone size: -; D gene: -; J gene: TRBJ1-4; CDR3 protein: CASSLGQRGLVTNEKLFF; CDR3 DNA: TGCGCCAGCAGCTTGGGTCAACGGGGGTTGGTGACTAATGAAAAACTGTTTTTT
V gene: TRBV11-3; clone size: -; D gene: -; J gene: TRBJ2-5; CDR3 protein: CASSLQGKETQYF; CDR3 DNA: TGTGCCAGCAGCTTACAGGGGAAAGAGACCCAGTACTTC
V gene: TRBV10-3; clone size: -; D gene: TRBD2; J gene: TRBJ2-1; CDR3 protein: CAISESAGVGNEQFF; CDR3 DNA: TGTGCCATCAGTGAGTCCGCGGGAGTAGGGAATGAGCAGTTCTTC
V gene: TRBV5-1; clone size: -; D gene: -; J gene: TRBJ2-7; CDR3 protein: CASSRLDRTTHEQYF; CDR3 DNA: TGCGCCAGCAGCCGCCTCGACAGGACCACCCACGAGCAGTACTTC
V gene: TRBV6-5; clone size: -; D gene: -; J gene: TRBJ1-1; CDR3 protein: CASRTGNTEAFF; CDR3 DNA: TGTGCCAGCAGGACAGGGAACACTGAAGCTTTCTTT
V gene: TRBV7-2; clone size: -; D gene: TRBD1; J gene: TRBJ2-7; CDR3 protein: CASSLDVDRGYLYEQYF; CDR3 DNA: TGTGCCAGCAGCTTAGACGTCGACAGGGGGTACCTCTACGAGCAGTACTTC
V gene: TRBV7-9; clone size: once; D gene: -; J gene: TRBJ1-5; CDR3 protein: CASSNFYSNQPQHF; CDR3 DNA: TGTGCCAGCAGCAACTTCTATAGCAATCAGCCCCAGCATTTT
V gene: TRBV6-5; clone size: -; D gene: TRBD1; J gene: TRBJ2-5; CDR3 protein: CASRDGTAQLTQYF; CDR3 DNA: TGTGCCAGCAGGGATGGGACAGCCCAACTGACCCAGTACTTC
V gene: TRBV7-9; clone size: -; D gene: TRBD2; J gene: TRBJ2-3; CDR3 protein: CASSLGGLAGNTQYF; CDR3 DNA: TGTGCCAGCAGCTTAGGGGGACTAGCGGGTAATACGCAGTATTTT
V gene: TRBV5-4; clone size: once; D gene: -; J gene: TRBJ1-1; CDR3 protein: CASSQPQGGDTEAFF; CDR3 DNA: TGTGCCAGCAGCCAACCACAAGGGGGGGACACTGAAGCTTTCTTT
V gene: TRBV27; clone size: -; D gene: -; J gene: TRBJ1-5; CDR3 protein: CASSSQVSGSNQPQHF; CDR3 DNA: TGTGCCAGCAGTTCCCAGGTCTCGGGGAGCAATCAGCCCCAGCATTTT
V gene: TRBV4-1; clone size: -; D gene: TRBD2; J gene: TRBJ2-2; CDR3 protein: CASSQELGTSGTGELFF; CDR3 DNA: TGCGCCAGCAGCCAAGAGTTAGGGACTAGCGGGACCGGGGAGCTGTTTTTT
V gene: TRBV6-2/TRBV6-3; clone size: -; D gene: -; J gene: TRBJ2-7; CDR3 protein: CASSNTYEQYF; CDR3 DNA: TGTGCCAGCAGTAATACCTACGAGCAGTACTTC
V gene: TRBV14; clone size: once; D gene: -; J gene: TRBJ2-6; CDR3 protein: CASSQARSGANVLTF; CDR3 DNA: TGTGCCAGCAGCCAAGCCCGCTCTGGGGCCAACGTCCTGACTTTC
V gene: TRBV11-3; clone size: -; D gene: -; J gene: TRBJ1-5; CDR3 protein: CASSLGRGHQPQHF; CDR3 DNA: TGTGCCAGCAGCCTAGGGAGGGGCCATCAGCCCCAGCATTTT
V gene: TRBV29-1; clone size: -; D gene: TRBD1; J gene: TRBJ1-1; CDR3 protein: CSVEEQGRVAFF; CDR3 DNA: TGCAGCGTTGAAGAACAGGGGCGGGTAGCTTTCTTT
V gene: TRBV6-1; clone size: -; D gene: -; J gene: TRBJ2-5; CDR3 protein: CASSDSGRETQYF; CDR3 DNA: TGTGCCAGCAGTGACAGCGGACGGGAGACCCAGTACTTC
V gene: TRBV7-3; clone size: -; D gene: -; J gene: TRBJ1-1; CDR3 protein: CASSSNRDTEAFF; CDR3 DNA: TGTGCCAGCAGCTCTAACCGGGACACTGAAGCTTTCTTT
V gene: TRBV19; clone size: -; D gene: -; J gene: TRBJ2-5; CDR3 protein: CASALTGLEETQYF; CDR3 DNA: TGTGCCAGCGCACTCACAGGGCTTGAAGAGACCCAGTACTTC